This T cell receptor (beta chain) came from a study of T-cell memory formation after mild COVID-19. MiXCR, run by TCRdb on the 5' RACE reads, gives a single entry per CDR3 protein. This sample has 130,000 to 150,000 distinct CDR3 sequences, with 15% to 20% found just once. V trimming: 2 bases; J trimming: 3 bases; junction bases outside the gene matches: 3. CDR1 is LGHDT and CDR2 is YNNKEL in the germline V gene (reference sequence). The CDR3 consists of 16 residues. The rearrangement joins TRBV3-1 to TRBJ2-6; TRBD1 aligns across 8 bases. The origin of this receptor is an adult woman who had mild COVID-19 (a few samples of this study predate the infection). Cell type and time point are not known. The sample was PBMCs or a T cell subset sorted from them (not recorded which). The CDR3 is CASSQPGGFGANVLTF. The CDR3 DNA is TGTGCCAGCAGCCAACCAGGGGGCTTTGGGGCCAACGTCCTGACTTTC.